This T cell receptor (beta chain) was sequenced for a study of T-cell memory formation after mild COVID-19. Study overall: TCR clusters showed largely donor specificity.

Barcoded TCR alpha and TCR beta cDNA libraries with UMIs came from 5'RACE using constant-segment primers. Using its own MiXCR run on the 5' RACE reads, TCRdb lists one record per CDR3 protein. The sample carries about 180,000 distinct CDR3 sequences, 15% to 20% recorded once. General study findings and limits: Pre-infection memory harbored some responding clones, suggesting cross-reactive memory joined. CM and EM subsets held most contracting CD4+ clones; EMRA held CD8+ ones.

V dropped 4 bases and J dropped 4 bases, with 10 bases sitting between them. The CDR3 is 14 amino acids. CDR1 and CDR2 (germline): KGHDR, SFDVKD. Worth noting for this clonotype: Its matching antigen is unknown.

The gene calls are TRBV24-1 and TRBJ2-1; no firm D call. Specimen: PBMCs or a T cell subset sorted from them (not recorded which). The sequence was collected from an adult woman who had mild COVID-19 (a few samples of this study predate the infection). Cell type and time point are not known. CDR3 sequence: CATSDLQSYNEQFF. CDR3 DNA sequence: TGTGCCACCAGTGACCTTCAATCGTACAATGAGCAGTTCTTC.